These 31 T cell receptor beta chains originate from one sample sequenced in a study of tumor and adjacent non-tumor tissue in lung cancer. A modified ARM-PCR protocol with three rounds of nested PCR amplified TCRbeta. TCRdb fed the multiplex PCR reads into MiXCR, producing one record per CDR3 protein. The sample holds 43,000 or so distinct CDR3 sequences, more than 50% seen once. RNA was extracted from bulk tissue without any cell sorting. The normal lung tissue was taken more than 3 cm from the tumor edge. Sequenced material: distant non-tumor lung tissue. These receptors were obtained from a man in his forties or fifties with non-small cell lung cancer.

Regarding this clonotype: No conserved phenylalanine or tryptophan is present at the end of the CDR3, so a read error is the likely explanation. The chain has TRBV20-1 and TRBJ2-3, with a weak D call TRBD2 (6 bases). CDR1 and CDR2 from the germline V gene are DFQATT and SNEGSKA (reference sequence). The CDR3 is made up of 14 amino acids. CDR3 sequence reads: CSARETSSPDAQYL. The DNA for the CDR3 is TGCAGTGCTAGGGAGACTAGTAGCCCAGATGCGCAGTATTTG.

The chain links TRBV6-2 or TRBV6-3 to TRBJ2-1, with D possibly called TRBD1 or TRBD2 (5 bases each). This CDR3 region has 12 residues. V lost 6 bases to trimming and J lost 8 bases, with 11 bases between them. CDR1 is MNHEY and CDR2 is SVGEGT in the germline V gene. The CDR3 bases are TGTGCCAGCAGCTCTCTGGGGGATGAGCAGTTCTTC. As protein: CASSSLGDEQFF.

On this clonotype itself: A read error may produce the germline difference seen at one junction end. The DNA for the CDR3 is TGCAGCGTTGTTGTTCAGTTGGGGAGCTACGAGCAGCACTTC. It encodes CSVVVQLGSYEQHF. This chain uses TRBV29-1 with TRBJ2-7; maybe TRBD2 (5 bases). The CDR3 is 14 residues long. Germline assignment: CDR1 SQVTM and CDR2 ANQGSEA.

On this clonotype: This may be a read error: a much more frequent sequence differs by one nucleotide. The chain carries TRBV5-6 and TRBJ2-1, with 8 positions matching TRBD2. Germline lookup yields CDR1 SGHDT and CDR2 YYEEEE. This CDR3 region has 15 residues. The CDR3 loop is CAISPTSASYNEQFF. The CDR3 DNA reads TGTGCCATCAGCCCGACTAGCGCGTCCTACAATGAGCAGTTCTTC.

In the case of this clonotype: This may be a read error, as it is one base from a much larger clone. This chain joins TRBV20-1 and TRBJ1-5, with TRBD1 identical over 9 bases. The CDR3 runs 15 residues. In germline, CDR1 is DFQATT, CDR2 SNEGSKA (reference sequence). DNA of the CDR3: TGCAGTGCTAGAGAAACACCGACAGGGGGTCAGTCCCAGCATTTT. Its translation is CSARETPTGGQSQHF.

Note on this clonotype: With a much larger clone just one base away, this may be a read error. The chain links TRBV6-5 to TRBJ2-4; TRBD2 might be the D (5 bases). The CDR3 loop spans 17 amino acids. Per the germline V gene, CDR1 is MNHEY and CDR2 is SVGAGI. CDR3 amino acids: CASSYSIVDLAKTIQYF. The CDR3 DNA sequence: TGTGCCAGCAGTTACTCGATCGTAGACCTAGCCAAAACCATTCAGTACTTC.

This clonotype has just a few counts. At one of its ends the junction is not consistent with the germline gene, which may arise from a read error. The CDR3 region has the DNA TGCGGCGTTGAAGGGTTGGGGGGCACCACCTACAATGAGCAGTTCTTC. Amino acid sequence: CGVEGLGGTTYNEQFF. This chain links TRBV29-1 with TRBJ2-1, with D possibly called TRBD1 or TRBD2 (6 bases each). Germline CDR1 SQVTM, CDR2 ANQGSEA. The CDR3 spans 16 residues.

CDR3 sequence reads: CASSFWVGVEEETQYF. DNA for the CDR3: TGTGCCAGCAGCTTCTGGGTCGGGGTAGAAGAAGAGACCCAGTACTTC. The V gene is TRBV5-8, the J gene TRBJ2-5; TRBD2 is a possible D gene (5 bases). The CDR3 is 16 residues long. With 2 bases removed from V and 3 bases from J, the gap between germline ends came to 17 bases. Germline-derived CDR1 and CDR2 are SGHTS and YDEGEE.

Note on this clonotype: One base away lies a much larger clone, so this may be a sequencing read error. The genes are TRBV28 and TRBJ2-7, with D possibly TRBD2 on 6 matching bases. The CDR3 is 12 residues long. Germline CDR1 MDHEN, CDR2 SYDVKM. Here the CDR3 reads CTSGPPAREQYF. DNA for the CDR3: TGTACCAGCGGGCCTCCTGCCCGCGAGCAGTACTTC.

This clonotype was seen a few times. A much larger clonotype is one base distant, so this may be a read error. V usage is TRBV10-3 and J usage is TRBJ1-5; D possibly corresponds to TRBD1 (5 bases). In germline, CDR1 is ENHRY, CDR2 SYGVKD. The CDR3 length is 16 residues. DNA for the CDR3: TGTGCCATCAGTGAGAGGGGTGCTATGAGCAATCAGTCCCAGCATTTT. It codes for CAISERGAMSNQSQHF.

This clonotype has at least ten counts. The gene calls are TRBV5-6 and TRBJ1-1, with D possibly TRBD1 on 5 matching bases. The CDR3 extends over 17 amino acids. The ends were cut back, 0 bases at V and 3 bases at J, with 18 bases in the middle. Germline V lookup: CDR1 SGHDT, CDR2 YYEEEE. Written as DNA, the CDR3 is TGTGCCAGCAGCTTGGAAAGGGGCGGGAAGCGACACACTGAAGCTTTCTTT. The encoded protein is CASSLERGGKRHTEAFF.

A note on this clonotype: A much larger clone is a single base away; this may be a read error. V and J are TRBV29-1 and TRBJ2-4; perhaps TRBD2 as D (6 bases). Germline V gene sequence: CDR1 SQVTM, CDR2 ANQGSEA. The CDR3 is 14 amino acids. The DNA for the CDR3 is TGCAACGTTGGGAGGTCTTCTGCCAAAAACATTCAGTACTTC. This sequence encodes CNVGRSSAKNIQYF.

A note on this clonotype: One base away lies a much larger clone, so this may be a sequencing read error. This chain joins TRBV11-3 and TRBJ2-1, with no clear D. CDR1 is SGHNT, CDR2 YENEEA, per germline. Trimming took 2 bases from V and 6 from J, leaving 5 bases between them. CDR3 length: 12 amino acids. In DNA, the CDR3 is TGTGCCAGCAGCTTAAATGTCAATGAGCAGTTCTTC. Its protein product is CASSLNVNEQFF.

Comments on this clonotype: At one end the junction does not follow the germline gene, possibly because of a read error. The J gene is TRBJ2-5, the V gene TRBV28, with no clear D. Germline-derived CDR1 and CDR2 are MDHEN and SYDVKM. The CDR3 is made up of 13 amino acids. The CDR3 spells CASSSVSHRTQYF. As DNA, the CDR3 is TGTGCCAGCAGTTCCGTATCTCATCGGACCCAGTATTTC.

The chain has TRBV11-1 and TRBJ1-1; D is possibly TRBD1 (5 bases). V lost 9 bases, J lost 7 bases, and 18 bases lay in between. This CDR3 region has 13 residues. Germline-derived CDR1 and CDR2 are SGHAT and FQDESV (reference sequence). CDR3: CARSHGTGDEAFF. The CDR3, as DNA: TGTGCCAGAAGCCACGGGACGGGGGATGAAGCTTTCTTT.

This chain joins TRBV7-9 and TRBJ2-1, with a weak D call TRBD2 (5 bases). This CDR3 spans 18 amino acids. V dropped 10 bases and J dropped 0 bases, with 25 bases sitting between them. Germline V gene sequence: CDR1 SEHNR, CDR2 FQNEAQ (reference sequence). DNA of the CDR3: TGTGCCAACGGTAGGAGGCAGGAGCCGAGCAACTCCTACAATGAGCAGTTCTTC. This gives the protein CANGRRQEPSNSYNEQFF.

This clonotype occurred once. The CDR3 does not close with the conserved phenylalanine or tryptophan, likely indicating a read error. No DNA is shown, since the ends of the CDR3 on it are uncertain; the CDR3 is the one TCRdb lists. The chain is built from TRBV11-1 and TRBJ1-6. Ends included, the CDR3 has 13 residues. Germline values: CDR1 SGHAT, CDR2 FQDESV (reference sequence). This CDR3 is CASSKEERSPIHI.

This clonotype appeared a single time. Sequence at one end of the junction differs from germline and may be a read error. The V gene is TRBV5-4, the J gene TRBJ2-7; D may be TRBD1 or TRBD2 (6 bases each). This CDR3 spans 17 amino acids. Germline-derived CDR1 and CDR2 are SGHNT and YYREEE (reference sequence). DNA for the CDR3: TGTGCCAGCAGCTTCGGGGGCTTAGCGGAAGATGCACATGAGCAGTACTTT. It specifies CASSFGGLAEDAHEQYF.

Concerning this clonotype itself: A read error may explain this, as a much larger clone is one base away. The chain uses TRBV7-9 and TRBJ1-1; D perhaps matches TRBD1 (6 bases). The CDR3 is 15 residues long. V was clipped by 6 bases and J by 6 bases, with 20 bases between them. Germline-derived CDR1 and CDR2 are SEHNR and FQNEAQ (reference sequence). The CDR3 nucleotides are TGTGCCAGCAGATACTACTCACAGGGCGGGGCTGAAGCTTTCTTT. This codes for CASRYYSQGGAEAFF.

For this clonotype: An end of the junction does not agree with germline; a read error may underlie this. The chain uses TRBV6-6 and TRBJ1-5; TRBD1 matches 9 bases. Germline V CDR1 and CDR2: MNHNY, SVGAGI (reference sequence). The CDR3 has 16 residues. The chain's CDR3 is CASRQTGQGIVQPLHF. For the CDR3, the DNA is TGTGCCAGCAGGCAAACTGGACAGGGGATCGTTCAGCCCCTGCATTTT.

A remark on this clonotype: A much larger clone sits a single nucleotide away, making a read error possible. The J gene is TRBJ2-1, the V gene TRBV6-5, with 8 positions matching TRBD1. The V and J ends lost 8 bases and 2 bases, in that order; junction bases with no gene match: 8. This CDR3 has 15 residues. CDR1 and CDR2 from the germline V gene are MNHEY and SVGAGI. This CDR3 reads CASLGTGGAYNEQFF. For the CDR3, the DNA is TGTGCCAGCCTGGGGACAGGCGGGGCCTACAATGAGCAGTTCTTC.

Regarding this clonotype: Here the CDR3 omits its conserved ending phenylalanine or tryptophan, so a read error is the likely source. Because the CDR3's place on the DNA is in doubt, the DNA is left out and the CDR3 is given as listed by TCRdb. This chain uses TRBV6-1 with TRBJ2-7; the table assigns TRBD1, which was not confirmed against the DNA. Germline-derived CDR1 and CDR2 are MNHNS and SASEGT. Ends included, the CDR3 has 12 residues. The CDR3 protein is CASNEGGVEQYS.

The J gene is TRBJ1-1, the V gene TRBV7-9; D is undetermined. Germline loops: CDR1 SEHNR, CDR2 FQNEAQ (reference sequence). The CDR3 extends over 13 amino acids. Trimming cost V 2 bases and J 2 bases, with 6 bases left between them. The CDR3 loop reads CASSLKDNTEAFF. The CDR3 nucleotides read TGTGCCAGCAGCTTAAAAGATAACACTGAAGCTTTCTTT.

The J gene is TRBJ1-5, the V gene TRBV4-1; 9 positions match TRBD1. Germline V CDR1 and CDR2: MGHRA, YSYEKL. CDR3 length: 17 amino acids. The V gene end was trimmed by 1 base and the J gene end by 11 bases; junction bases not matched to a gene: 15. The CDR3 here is CASSQARGQGANRSQHF. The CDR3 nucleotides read TGCGCCAGCAGCCAAGCTAGGGGACAGGGAGCCAATCGGTCCCAGCATTTT.

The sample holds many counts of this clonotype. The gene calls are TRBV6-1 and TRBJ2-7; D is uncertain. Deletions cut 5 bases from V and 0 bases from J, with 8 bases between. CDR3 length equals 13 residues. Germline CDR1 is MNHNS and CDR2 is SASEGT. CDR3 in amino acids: CASSYGPSYEQYF. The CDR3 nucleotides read TGTGCCAGCAGTTACGGGCCCTCCTACGAGCAGTACTTC.

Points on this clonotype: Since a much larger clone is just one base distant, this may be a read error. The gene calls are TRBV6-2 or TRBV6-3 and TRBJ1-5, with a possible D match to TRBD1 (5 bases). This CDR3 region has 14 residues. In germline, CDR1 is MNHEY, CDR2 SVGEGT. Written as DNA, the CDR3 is TGTGCCAGCAGTTACTCAAGGGGCAATCAGCCCGAGCATTTT. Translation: CASSYSRGNQPEHF.

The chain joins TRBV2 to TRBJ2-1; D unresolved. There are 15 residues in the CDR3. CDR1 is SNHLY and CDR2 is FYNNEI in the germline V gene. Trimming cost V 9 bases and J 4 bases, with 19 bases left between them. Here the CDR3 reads CASNGEGNTYNEQFF. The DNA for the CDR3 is TGTGCCAGTAATGGTGAAGGAAACACTTACAATGAGCAGTTCTTC.

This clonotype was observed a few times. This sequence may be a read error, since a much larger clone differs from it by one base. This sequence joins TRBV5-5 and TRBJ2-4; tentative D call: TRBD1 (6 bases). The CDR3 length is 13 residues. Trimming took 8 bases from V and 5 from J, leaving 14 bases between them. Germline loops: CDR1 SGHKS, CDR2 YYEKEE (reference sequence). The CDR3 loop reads CASQTGGENIQYF. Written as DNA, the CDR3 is TGTGCCAGTCAGACAGGAGGCGAAAACATTCAGTACTTC.

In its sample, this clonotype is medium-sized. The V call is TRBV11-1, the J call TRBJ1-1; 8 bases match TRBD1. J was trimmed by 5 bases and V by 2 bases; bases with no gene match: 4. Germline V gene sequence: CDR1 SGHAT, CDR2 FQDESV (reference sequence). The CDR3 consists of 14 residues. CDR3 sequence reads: CASSLQGARTEAFF. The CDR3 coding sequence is TGTGCCAGCAGCTTACAGGGGGCGCGTACTGAAGCTTTCTTT. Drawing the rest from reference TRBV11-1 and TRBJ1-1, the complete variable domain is EAEVAQSPRYKITEKSQAVAFWCDPISGHATLYWYRQILGQGPELLVQFQDESVVDDSQLPKDRFSAERLKGVDSTLKIQPAELGDSAMYLCASSLQGARTEAFFGQGTRLTVV.

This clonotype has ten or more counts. CDR3 coding DNA: TGTGCCAGCAGATATGGGTTTGGAACCGGGGAGCTGTTTTTT. The encoded protein is CASRYGFGTGELFF. The chain recombines TRBV6-5 with TRBJ2-2; D is unclear. The CDR3 spans 14 residues. Germline V gives CDR1 MNHEY, CDR2 SVGAGI. The V end was cut by 6 bases, the J end by 5 bases, with 13 bases between.

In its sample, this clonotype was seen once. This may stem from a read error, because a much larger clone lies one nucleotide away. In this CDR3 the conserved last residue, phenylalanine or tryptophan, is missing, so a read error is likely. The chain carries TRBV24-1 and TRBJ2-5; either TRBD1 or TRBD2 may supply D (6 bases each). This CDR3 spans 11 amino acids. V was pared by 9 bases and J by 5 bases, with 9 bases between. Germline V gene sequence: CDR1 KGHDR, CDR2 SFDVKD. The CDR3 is CATQGGETQYI. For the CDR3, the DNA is TGTGCCACCCAAGGGGGGGAGACCCAGTACATC.